This T cell receptor (beta chain) was recovered during a study of cytomegalovirus exposure and HLA in healthy donors. Study results and limitations: Specificity for CMV antigens was confirmed in vitro for a few of the CMV-associated chains.

Germline V lookup: CDR1 MNHEY, CDR2 SVGAGI. J was trimmed by 4 bases and V by 6 bases; bases with no gene match: 2. The CDR3 sequence is 14 residues long. Primers included in the PCR were 60 Vbeta and 13 Jbeta primers. The assay was immunoSEQ multiplex PCR, and TCRdb's table has in-frame clones only and misses some. The sample records around 64,000 clones, roughly 74% being singletons. On this clone: Its specificity is unknown.

The chain links TRBV6-5 to TRBJ1-4; 10 bases are shared with TRBD1. The TCR sequence derives from a woman between 25 and 40 years old in good health and CMV-seropositive. The sequenced material came from PBMCs. The CDR3 loop reads CASRRTGGNEKLFF. In nucleotides, the CDR3 is TGTGCCAGCAGGCGGACAGGGGGTAATGAAAAACTGTTTTTT.